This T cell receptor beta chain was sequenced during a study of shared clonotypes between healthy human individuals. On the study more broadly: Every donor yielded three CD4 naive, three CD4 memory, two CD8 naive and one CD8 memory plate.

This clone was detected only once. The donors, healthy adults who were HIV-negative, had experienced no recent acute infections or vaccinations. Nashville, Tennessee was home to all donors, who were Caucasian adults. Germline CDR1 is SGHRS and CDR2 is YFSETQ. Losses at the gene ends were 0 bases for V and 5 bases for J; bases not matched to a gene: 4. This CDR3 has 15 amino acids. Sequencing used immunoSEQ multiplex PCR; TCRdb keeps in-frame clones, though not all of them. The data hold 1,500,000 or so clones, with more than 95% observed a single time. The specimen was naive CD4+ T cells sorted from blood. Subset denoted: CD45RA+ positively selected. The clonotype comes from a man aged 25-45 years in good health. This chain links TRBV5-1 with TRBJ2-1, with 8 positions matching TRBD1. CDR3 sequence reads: CASSLVQGANNEQFF. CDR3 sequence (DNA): TGCGCCAGCAGCTTGGTGCAGGGGGCCAACAATGAGCAGTTCTTC. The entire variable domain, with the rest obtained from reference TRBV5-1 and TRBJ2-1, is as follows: KAGVTQTPRYLIKTRGQQVTLSCSPISGHRSVSWYQQTPGQGLQFLFEYFSETQRNKGNFPGRFSGRQFSNSRSEMNVSTLELGDSALYLCASSLVQGANNEQFFGPGTRLTVL.